A single sample is the source of the 23 T cell receptor beta chains below, sequenced in a study of T-cell reconstitution after alpha-beta-depleted transplantation in children. Antigen specificity for these receptors is unknown. Library preparation (for TCRbeta) was performed with unique molecular identifiers. MiXCR, applied by TCRdb to the PCR reads, yields one record per CDR3 protein. The sample contains fewer than 350,000 distinct CDR3 sequences, almost 8% of which appear only once. Study results and limitations: The authors attributed T-cell counts and diversity one year after transplant mostly to newly produced T cells.

This sample comprised peripheral blood, obtained 360 days after TCRalphabeta/CD19-depleted stem cell transplant. These receptors came from a female patient aged 2-9 years who had a stem cell transplant for Fanconi anemia, so the T cells may come from the graft donor.

This clonotype was seen repeatedly, ten times or more. J is TRBJ1-5 and V is TRBV20-1; unclear D gene. Germline CDR1 reads DFQATT; CDR2 reads SNEGSKA (reference sequence). V lost 3 bases to trimming and J lost 0 bases, with 9 bases between them. There are 14 residues in the CDR3. CDR3 nucleotide sequence: TGCAGTGCTAGCTACATGTATAGCAATCAGCCCCAGCATTTT. Amino acids: CSASYMYSNQPQHF.

This clonotype was recorded many times. The chain links TRBV28 to TRBJ2-6, with unresolved D. The V gene lost 3 bases and the J gene lost 0 bases, with 6 bases spanning the gap. CDR3 length: 15 residues. Germline-derived CDR1 and CDR2 are MDHEN and SYDVKM. For the CDR3, the DNA is TGTGCCAGCAGTTTCTGGGTCTCTGGGGCCAACGTCCTGACTTTC. Its translation is CASSFWVSGANVLTF.

This clonotype was picked up many times. The chain has TRBV12-3 or TRBV12-4 and TRBJ2-3; D is perhaps TRBD2 (7 bases). This CDR3 has 16 amino acids. V shed 2 bases and J shed 2 bases, with 14 bases lying between them. The CDR3 region is CASSLFGGLLTDTQYF. The CDR3 DNA is TGTGCCAGCAGTTTATTCGGGGGGCTTCTCACAGATACGCAGTATTTT.

This clonotype was detected ten times or more. The rearrangement uses TRBV5-1 and TRBJ2-1; D is perhaps TRBD2 (6 bases). Germline CDR1 reads SGHRS; CDR2 reads YFSETQ. This CDR3 contains 16 residues. V was pared by 2 bases and J by 4 bases, with 16 bases between. CDR3 sequence reads: CASSLLAADYYNEQFF. CDR3 DNA sequence: TGCGCCAGCAGCTTATTAGCGGCCGATTATTACAATGAGCAGTTCTTC.

This rearrangement joins TRBV30 to TRBJ1-1; 8 bases match TRBD1. V lost 8 bases, J lost 4 bases, and 9 bases stayed unmatched. From germline, CDR1 is GTSNPN and CDR2 SVGIG (reference sequence). CDR3 size: 13 residues. The CDR3 DNA is TGTGCCGGAAACAGGGGGTTAAGCACTGAAGCTTTCTTT. It codes for CAGNRGLSTEAFF.

This clonotype appeared many times. The V call is TRBV28, the J call TRBJ2-4, with 9 bases identical to TRBD1. CDR1 and CDR2 (germline): MDHEN, SYDVKM. The CDR3 length is 17 residues. The junction had 7 bases not matched to a gene; V was cut back by 3 bases and J by 1 base. The CDR3 reads CASSFIWTGAAKNIQYF. In nucleotides, the CDR3 is TGTGCCAGCAGTTTCATTTGGACAGGGGCGGCCAAAAACATTCAGTACTTC.

This clonotype was seen ten or more times. V is TRBV18 and J is TRBJ2-5; D is undetermined. Germline V gives CDR1 KGHSH, CDR2 LQKENI. Trimming cost V 6 bases and J 0 bases, with 14 bases left between them. CDR3 length: 15 amino acids. The CDR3 coding sequence is TGTGCCAGCTCCCGACGGAAGGCGTACCAAGAGACCCAGTACTTC. Translation: CASSRRKAYQETQYF.

This clonotype was recorded at least ten times. This chain links TRBV20-1 with TRBJ2-1; D remains ambiguous. CDR3 length: 15 amino acids. The V end lost 1 base, the J end lost 0 bases, and 10 bases lay between the germline ends. Per germline, CDR1 DFQATT and CDR2 SNEGSKA (reference sequence). The CDR3 region has the DNA TGCAGTGCTAGAGGAGATTACAGCTCCTACAATGAGCAGTTCTTC. This codes for CSARGDYSSYNEQFF.

This clonotype was picked up many times. V gene TRBV7-9 combines with J gene TRBJ1-2; D gene unclear. The germline gives CDR1 SEHNR, CDR2 FQNEAQ (reference sequence). Between the trimmed V and J ends, which lost 5 bases and 7 bases, there was a span of 14 bases. There are 13 residues in the CDR3. CDR3 amino acids: CASSALQALGYTF. Written as DNA, the CDR3 is TGTGCCAGCAGCGCACTGCAGGCCCTTGGCTACACCTTC.

The chain couples TRBV7-6 to TRBJ2-3; 16 nucleotides match TRBD2. In germline, CDR1 is SGHVS, CDR2 FNYEAQ. This CDR3 region has 21 residues. V trimming: 1 base; J trimming: 0 bases; junction bases outside the gene matches: 10. The DNA for the CDR3 is TGTGCCAGCAGCTTAGTAGGGACTAGCGGGGGGGCGAGTCGAAGCACAGATACGCAGTATTTT. As protein: CASSLVGTSGGASRSTDTQYF. Full variable domain (missing parts from reference TRBV7-6 and TRBJ2-3): GAGVSQSPRYKVTKRGQDVALRCDPISGHVSLYWYRQALGQGPEFLTYFNYEAQQDKSGLPNDRFSAERPEGSISTLTIQRTEQRDSAMYRCASSLVGTSGGASRSTDTQYFGPGTRLTVL.

This clonotype was found many times. The chain links TRBV10-2 to TRBJ2-5; the match to TRBD2 covers 11 bases. V shed 6 bases, J shed 3 bases, and the junction held 6 bases outside the gene matches. The CDR3 spans 15 residues. From germline, CDR1 is WSHSY and CDR2 SAAADI. This CDR3 reads CASSQTSGVKETQYF. The CDR3, as DNA: TGCGCCAGCAGCCAGACTAGCGGGGTAAAAGAGACCCAGTACTTC.

The gene calls are TRBV18 and TRBJ2-3, with TRBD1 as a possible D gene (6 bases). Germline V gene sequence: CDR1 KGHSH, CDR2 LQKENI. The CDR3 runs 16 residues. V dropped 5 bases and J dropped 3 bases, with 18 bases sitting between them. CDR3 sequence: CASSGFLGTRTDTQYF. CDR3 DNA: TGTGCCAGCTCAGGATTTTTGGGGACAAGGACAGATACGCAGTATTTT.

The V call is TRBV4-2, the J call TRBJ1-3; the D is unclear. Germline loops: CDR1 LGHNA, CDR2 YNFKEQ. CDR3 length equals 16 residues. Deletions cut 0 bases from V and 9 bases from J, with 18 bases between. CDR3 sequence (DNA): TGTGCCAGCAGCCAAGAACGGACGGGTCCTGAAGGCACCATATATTTT. Amino acids: CASSQERTGPEGTIYF.

At least ten counts were recorded for this clonotype. V gene TRBV20-1 combines with J gene TRBJ2-3; 7 nucleotides agree with TRBD2. V shed 3 bases, J shed 6 bases, and the junction held 15 bases outside the gene matches. Germline V gene sequence: CDR1 DFQATT, CDR2 SNEGSKA (reference sequence). The CDR3 sequence is 16 residues long. The CDR3 DNA reads TGCAGTGCTAGGGGCCGGGTGGCGGGGGACTGGGATACGCAGTATTTT. It specifies CSARGRVAGDWDTQYF.

The table lists this clonotype with a few counts. This chain connects TRBV3-1 to TRBJ2-1; D unclear. The CDR3 covers 19 residues. Trimming removed 1 base from V and 5 bases from J, with 24 bases in between. The germline gives CDR1 LGHDT, CDR2 YNNKEL (reference sequence). CDR3 nucleotides: TGTGCCAGCAGCCAAGTGAGAAGTCGGTTGGGGAATTTGGACAATGAGCAGTTCTTC. Amino acid sequence: CASSQVRSRLGNLDNEQFF.

The sample holds a few counts of this clonotype. The chain is built from TRBV5-1 and TRBJ2-1; D tentatively reads TRBD1 or TRBD2 (5 bases each). CDR1 is SGHRS and CDR2 is YFSETQ in the germline V gene. Trimming stripped 4 bases from V and 5 bases from J, with 13 bases between. The CDR3 is 14 residues long. CDR3 in amino acids: CASSPGPINNEQFF. In nucleotides, the CDR3 is TGCGCCAGCAGCCCGGGACCAATAAACAATGAGCAGTTCTTC.

The CDR3, as DNA: TGTGCCAGCAGTTACTCCCTCGGCCAAGGGGTAATAAACATTCAGTACTTC. Residues: CASSYSLGQGVINIQYF. This chain joins TRBV6-5 and TRBJ2-4, with a possible D match to TRBD1 (5 bases). This CDR3 region has 17 residues. V dropped 0 bases and J dropped 6 bases, with 18 bases sitting between them. Germline V CDR1 and CDR2: MNHEY, SVGAGI.

At least ten counts were recorded for this clonotype. The chain is built from TRBV6-5 and TRBJ2-2, with a weak D call TRBD2 (6 bases). CDR1 MNHEY and CDR2 SVGAGI come from the germline V gene. The CDR3 extends over 12 amino acids. The germline V and J ends were trimmed by 6 bases and 7 bases, with 9 bases remaining between them. CDR3 amino acids: CASRPGDGELFF. For the CDR3, the DNA is TGTGCCAGCAGACCGGGGGACGGGGAGCTGTTTTTT.

In this sample, this clonotype turned up many times. The rearrangement uses TRBV12-3 or TRBV12-4 and TRBJ2-5, with D possibly being TRBD1 or TRBD2 (5 bases each). The CDR3 consists of 14 residues. Trimming left V 7 bases short and J 1 base short, with 13 bases between. The DNA for the CDR3 is TGTGCCAGCAAGACGGGACGGCCCCAAGAGACCCAGTACTTC. Translated, it gives CASKTGRPQETQYF.

This clonotype was counted many times. The chain carries TRBV7-3 and TRBJ2-5; D is unresolved. V was cut by 5 bases and J by 3 bases, with 10 bases left in between. Looked up from germline, CDR1 is SGHTA and CDR2 is FQGTGA. CDR3 length: 13 amino acids. CDR3: CASSIRREETQYF. Written as DNA, the CDR3 is TGTGCCAGCAGCATCCGGCGAGAAGAGACCCAGTACTTC.

In its sample, this clonotype was seen many times. The gene calls are TRBV5-1 and TRBJ2-7; no clear D gene. The CDR3 sequence is 15 residues long. The germline CDR1 and CDR2 sequences are SGHRS and YFSETQ. V was cut by 5 bases and J by 0 bases, with 15 bases left in between. CDR3 in amino acids: CASRSRDRDSYEQYF. CDR3 in DNA: TGCGCCAGCAGGTCCCGCGATAGAGACTCCTACGAGCAGTACTTC.

This clonotype was detected only a few times. The chain's CDR3 is CASSQGWRETQYF. Here the CDR3 DNA reads TGTGCCAGCAGCCAAGGATGGAGGGAGACCCAGTACTTC. The genes are TRBV4-2 and TRBJ2-5, with a tentative D call TRBD2 (5 bases). V was trimmed by 1 base and J by 5 bases, leaving 8 bases between them. Germline CDR1 LGHNA, CDR2 YNFKEQ. The CDR3 totals 13 residues.

This clonotype came up many times. This CDR3 is CASSPLRPFQGEQYV. CDR3 DNA sequence: TGTGCCAGCAGCCCACTGAGACCCTTCCAGGGCGAGCAGTACGTC. J is TRBJ2-7 and V is TRBV28; perhaps TRBD1 as D (5 bases). The germline V and J ends were trimmed by 6 bases and 6 bases, with 21 bases remaining between them. Looked up from germline, CDR1 is MDHEN and CDR2 is SYDVKM. The CDR3 is made up of 15 amino acids.